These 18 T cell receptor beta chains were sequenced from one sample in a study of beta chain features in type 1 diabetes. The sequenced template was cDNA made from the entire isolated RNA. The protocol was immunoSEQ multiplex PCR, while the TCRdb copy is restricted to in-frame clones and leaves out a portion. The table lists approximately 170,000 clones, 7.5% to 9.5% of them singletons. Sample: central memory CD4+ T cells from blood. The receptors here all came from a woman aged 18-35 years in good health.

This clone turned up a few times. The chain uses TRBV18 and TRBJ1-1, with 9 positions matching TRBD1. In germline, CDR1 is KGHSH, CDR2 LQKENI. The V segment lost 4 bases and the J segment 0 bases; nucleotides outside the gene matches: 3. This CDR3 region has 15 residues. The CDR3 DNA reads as TGTGCCAGCTCACAAGGACAGGGGATGAACACTGAAGCTTTCTTT. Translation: CASSQGQGMNTEAFF.

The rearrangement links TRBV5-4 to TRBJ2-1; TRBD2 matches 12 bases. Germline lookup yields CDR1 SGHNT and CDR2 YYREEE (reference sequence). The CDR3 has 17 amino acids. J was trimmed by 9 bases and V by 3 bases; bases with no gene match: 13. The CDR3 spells CASSYKLGLAGLVEQFF. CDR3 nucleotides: TGTGCCAGCAGCTACAAGCTGGGACTAGCGGGCCTCGTTGAGCAGTTCTTC.

The CDR3 loop is CASSRVYQETQYF. DNA of the CDR3: TGTGCCAGCAGCCGTGTGTACCAAGAGACCCAGTACTTC. This chain connects TRBV7-2 to TRBJ2-5; D not resolved. The CDR3 is made up of 13 amino acids. V was pared by 5 bases and J by 0 bases, with 7 bases between. The germline CDR1 and CDR2 sequences are SGHTA and FQGNSA.

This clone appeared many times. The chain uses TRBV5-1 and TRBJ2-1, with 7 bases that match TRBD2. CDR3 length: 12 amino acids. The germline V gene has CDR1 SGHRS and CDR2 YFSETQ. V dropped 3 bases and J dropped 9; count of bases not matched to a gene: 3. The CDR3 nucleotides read TGCGCCAGCAGCTCGGGGGGAGCTGAGCAGTTCTTC. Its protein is CASSSGGAEQFF.

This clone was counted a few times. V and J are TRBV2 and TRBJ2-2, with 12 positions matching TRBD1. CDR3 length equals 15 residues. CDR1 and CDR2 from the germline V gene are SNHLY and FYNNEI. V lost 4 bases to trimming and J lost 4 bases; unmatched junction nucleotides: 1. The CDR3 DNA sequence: TGTGCCAGCAGTGGGGACAGGGGGCCCACCGGGGAGCTGTTTTTT. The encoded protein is CASSGDRGPTGELFF.

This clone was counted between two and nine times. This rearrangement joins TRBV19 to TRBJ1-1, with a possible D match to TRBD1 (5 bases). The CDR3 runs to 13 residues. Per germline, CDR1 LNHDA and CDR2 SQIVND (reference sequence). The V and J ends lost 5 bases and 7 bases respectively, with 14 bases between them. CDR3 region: CASSPTGRGEAFF. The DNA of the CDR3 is TGTGCCAGTAGTCCTACTGGGAGGGGTGAAGCTTTCTTT. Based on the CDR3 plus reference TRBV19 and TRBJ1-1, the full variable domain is DGGITQSPKYLFRKEGQNVTLSCEQNLNHDAMYWYRQDPGQGLRLIYYSQIVNDFQKGDIAEGYSVSREKKESFPLTVTSAQKNPTAFYLCASSPTGRGEAFFGQGTRLTVV.

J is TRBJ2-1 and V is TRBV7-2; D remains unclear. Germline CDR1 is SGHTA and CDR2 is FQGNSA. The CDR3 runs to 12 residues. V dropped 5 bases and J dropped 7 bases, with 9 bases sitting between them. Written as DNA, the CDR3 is TGTGCCAGCAGCCTCCAGAAAAATGAGCAGTTCTTC. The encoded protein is CASSLQKNEQFF.

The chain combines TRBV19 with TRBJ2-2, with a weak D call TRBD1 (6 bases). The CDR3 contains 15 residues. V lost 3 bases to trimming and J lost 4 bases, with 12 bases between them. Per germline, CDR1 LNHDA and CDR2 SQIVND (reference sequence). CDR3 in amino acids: CASSMLQGSTGELFF. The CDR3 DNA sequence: TGTGCCAGTAGTATGTTACAGGGCAGCACCGGGGAGCTGTTTTTT.

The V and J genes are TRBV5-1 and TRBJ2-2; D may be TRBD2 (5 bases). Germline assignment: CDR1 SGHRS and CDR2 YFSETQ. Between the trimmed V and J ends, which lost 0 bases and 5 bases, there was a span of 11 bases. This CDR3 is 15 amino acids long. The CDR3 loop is CASSLGLAGTGELFF. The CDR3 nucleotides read TGCGCCAGCAGCTTGGGGCTAGCTGGAACCGGGGAGCTGTTTTTT.

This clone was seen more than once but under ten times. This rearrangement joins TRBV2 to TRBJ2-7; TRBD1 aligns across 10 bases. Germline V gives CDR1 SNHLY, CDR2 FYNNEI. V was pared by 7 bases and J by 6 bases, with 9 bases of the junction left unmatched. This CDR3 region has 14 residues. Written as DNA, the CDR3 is TGTGCCAGCACCGCCGGGACAGGGGTTCGCGAGCAGTACTTC. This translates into CASTAGTGVREQYF.

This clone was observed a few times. CDR3 protein: CATLSGRALSEQFF. The CDR3 nucleotides are TGTGCCACCCTTAGCGGGAGGGCCCTCAGTGAGCAGTTCTTC. The chain is built from TRBV18 and TRBJ2-1, with 11 positions matching TRBD2. The length of the CDR3 is 14 residues. The ends lost 10 bases at V and 9 bases at J; junction bases unmatched: 11. Germline-derived CDR1 and CDR2 are KGHSH and LQKENI.

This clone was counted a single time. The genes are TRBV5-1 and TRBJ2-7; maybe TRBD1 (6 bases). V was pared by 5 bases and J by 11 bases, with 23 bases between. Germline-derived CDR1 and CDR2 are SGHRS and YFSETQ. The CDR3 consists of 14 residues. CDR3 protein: CASSSATGTTSEYF. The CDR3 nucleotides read TGCGCCAGCAGTTCTGCGACAGGAACTACTTCCGAGTACTTC.

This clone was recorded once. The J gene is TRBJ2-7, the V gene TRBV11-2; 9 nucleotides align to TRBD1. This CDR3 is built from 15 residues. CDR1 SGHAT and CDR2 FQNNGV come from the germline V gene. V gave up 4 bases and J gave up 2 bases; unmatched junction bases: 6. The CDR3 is CASSYGTGKTYEQYF. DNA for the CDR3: TGTGCCAGCAGCTACGGGACAGGGAAAACCTACGAGCAGTACTTC.

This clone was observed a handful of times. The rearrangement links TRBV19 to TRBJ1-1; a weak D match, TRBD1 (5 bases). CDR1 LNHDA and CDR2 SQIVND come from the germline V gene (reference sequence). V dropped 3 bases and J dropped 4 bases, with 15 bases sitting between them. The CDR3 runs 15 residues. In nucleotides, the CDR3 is TGTGCCAGTAGTATGGTGGGGGGTGGCGGCACTGAAGCTTTCTTT. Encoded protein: CASSMVGGGGTEAFF.

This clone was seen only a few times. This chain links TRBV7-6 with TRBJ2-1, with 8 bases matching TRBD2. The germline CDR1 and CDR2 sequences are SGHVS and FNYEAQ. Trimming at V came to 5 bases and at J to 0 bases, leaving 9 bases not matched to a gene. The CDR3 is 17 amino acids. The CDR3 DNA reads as TGTGCCAGCAGCAAAAGACCTACTAGCGGCTCCTACAATGAGCAGTTCTTC. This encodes CASSKRPTSGSYNEQFF. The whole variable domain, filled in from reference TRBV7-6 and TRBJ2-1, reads GAGVSQSPRYKVTKRGQDVALRCDPISGHVSLYWYRQALGQGPEFLTYFNYEAQQDKSGLPNDRFSAERPEGSISTLTIQRTEQRDSAMYRCASSKRPTSGSYNEQFFGPGTRLTVL.

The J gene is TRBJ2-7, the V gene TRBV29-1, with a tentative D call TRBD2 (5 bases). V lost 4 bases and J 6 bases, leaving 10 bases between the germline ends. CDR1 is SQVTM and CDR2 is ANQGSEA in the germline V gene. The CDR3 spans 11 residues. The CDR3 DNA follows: TGCAGCGTTGGAATCGCGGGCGAGCAGTACTTC. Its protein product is CSVGIAGEQYF.

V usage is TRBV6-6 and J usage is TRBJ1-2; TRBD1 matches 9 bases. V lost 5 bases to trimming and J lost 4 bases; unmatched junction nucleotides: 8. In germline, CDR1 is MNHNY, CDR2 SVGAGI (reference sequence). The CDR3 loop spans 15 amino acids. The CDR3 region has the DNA TGTGCCAGCAGTCCACTCGGGACAGGGAGCTATGGCTACACCTTC. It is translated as CASSPLGTGSYGYTF.

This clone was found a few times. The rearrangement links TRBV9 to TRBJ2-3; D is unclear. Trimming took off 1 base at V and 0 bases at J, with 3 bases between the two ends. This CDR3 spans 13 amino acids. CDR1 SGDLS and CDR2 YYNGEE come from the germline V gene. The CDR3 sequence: CASSVLSTDTQYF. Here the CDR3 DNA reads TGTGCCAGCAGCGTACTTAGCACAGATACGCAGTATTTT.